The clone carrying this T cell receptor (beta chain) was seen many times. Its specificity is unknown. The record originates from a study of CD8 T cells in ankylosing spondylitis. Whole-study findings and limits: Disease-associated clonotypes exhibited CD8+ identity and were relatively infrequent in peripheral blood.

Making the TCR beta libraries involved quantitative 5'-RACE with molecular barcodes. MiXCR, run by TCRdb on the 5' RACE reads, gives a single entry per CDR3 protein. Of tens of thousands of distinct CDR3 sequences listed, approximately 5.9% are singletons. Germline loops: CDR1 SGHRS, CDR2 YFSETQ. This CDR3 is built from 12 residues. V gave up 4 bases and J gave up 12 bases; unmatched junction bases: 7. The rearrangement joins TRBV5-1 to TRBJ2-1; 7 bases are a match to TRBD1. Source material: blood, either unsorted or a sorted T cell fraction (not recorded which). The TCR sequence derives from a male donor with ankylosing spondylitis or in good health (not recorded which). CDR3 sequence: CASSRDRAGQFF. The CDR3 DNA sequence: TGCGCCAGCAGCCGCGACAGGGCTGGGCAGTTCTTC.